Below, one T cell receptor beta chain is given with its context. Sequencing used immunoSEQ multiplex PCR; TCRdb keeps in-frame clones, though not all of them. This sample has some 48,000 clones, with approximately 78% found just once. The sample's time point: peripheral blood 6 weeks after treatment start. The sample belongs to a study of PD-L1 blockade in urothelial cancer. V lost 3 bases, J lost 7 bases, and 10 bases lay in between. Germline assignment: CDR1 DFQATT and CDR2 SNEGSKA (reference sequence). The CDR3 length is 11 residues. The gene calls are TRBV20-1 and TRBJ2-7; perhaps TRBD1 as D (6 bases). The source is a man aged 65 to 85 with urothelial cancer. The source material was PBMCs, sampled around atezolizumab (anti-PD-L1) treatment. This CDR3 reads CSARRQGEQYF. The CDR3 DNA sequence: TGCAGTGCTAGGCGGCAGGGGGAGCAGTACTTC.